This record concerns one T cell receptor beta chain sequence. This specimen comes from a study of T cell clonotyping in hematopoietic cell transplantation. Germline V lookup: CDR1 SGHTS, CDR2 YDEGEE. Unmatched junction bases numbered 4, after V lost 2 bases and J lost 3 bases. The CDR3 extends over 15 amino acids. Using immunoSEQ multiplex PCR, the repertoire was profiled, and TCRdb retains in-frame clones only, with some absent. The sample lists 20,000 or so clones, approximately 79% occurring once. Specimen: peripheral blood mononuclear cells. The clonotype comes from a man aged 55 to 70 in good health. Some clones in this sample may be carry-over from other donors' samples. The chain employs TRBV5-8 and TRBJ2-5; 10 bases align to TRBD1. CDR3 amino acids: CASSFGQGVEETQYF. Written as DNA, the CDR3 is TGTGCCAGCAGCTTTGGACAGGGGGTCGAAGAGACCCAGTACTTC. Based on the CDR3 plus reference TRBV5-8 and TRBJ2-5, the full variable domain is EAGVTQSPTHLIKTRGQQATLRCSPISGHTSVYWYQQALGLGLQFLLWYDEGEERNRGNFPPRFSGRQFPNYSSELNVNALELEDSALYLCASSFGQGVEETQYFGPGTRLLVL.